This entry describes one T cell receptor beta chain. This clonotype was counted between two and nine times. The antigen it recognizes is unknown. The input lacks base qualities; no much larger clone sits a single base away. This specimen comes from a study of T-cell reconstitution after alpha-beta-depleted transplantation in children (dated by TCRdb to 2015 to 2016). Background on the whole study: Using TCR repertoire profiling, the study quantitatively followed how T-cell immune reconstitution unfolded in children after TCRalphabeta/CD19-depleted allogeneic hematopoietic cell transplantation. General findings and caveats noted by the study authors: Hyperexpanded clone frequencies declined over subsequent months; after one year, T-cell counts and TCRbeta diversity were mostly attributed to newly produced T cells. The apparently early alphabetaT-cell count recovery about two months after transplant was reportedly dependent on only several hundred rapidly expanded clones derived from non-depleted graft cells. In some patients, the high TCRbeta diversity seen at day 60 was put down to recipient T cells and intrathymic progenitors that had survived conditioning.

This specimen's treatment or condition label, per the study, means: allogeneic hematopoietic cell transplantation with graft depleted of TCRalphabeta T cells and CD19 B cells. Transplant recipients were children who received TCRalphabeta/CD19-depleted allogeneic hematopoietic cell grafts. The germline V gene encodes CDR1 SGHTA and CDR2 FQGTGA. Counted from cysteine to phenylalanine, this CDR3 has 15 amino acids. The DNA shown is the 45-base CDR3, in frame from base 1. Relative to germline, V is 6 bases shorter and J is 5 bases shorter, with 17 bases between their ends. The library relied on PCR. The instrument given in TCRdb is Illumina HiSeq 2500. TCR library preparation used molecular barcoding, with unique molecular identifiers applied to normalize quantification of the TCRbeta repertoire. TCRdb handled the public reads itself, with Q25 trimming in fastp and clone calling in MiXCR, and kept productive beta chains. Rows with a matching CDR3 protein are joined into one entry that keeps the most common DNA and genes. Present in this sample are hundreds of thousands of distinct CDR3 sequences, 10% to 15% of which were seen just once. Around 2.2% of the sample goes to the ten largest clones.

This specimen consisted of PBMCs, mostly from graft donor cells, obtained 360 days after TCRalphabeta/CD19-depleted stem cell transplant. The chain uses TRBV7-3 and TRBJ2-1, and perhaps TRBD2 as D gene, on 5 matching bases. The clonotype was recovered from a male patient younger than 18 who had a stem cell transplant for acute myeloid leukemia, so the T cells may come from the graft donor. The CDR3 loop reads CASSFIAFPNNEQFF. The nucleotide sequence reads as follows: TGTGCCAGCAGTTTTATAGCGTTCCCGAACAATGAGCAGTTCTTC.